Following are 22 T cell receptor beta chains from one sample sequenced in a study of blood T cell repertoires in COVID-19 (dated by TCRdb to 2018 to 2021). Libraries were made using the immunoSEQ multiplex PCR assay. The table comes from immuneACCESS by way of TCRdb, which keeps in-frame sequences with V and J called. Part of the clones is missing from these tables; in studies checked, under half for an unresolved V gene and the rest for unknown reasons. The sample table records a few hundred thousand clones; about four fifths of these occur just once. About 4.9% of the sample belongs to the ten largest clones. The sequencing sample was made of PBMCs or T cells enriched from blood (not recorded which). These receptors all stem from a woman between 45 and 65 years old who had recovered from COVID-19.

V and J are TRBV19 and TRBJ1-2, with 8 positions matching TRBD1. V lost 0 bases to trimming and J lost 8 bases; unmatched junction nucleotides: 14. This CDR3 is 17 amino acids long. Germline lookup yields CDR1 LNHDA and CDR2 SQIVND (reference sequence). The CDR3 nucleotides read TGTGCCAGTAGTATAGATGGGACAGGTGCCATCGGTGAGGGCTACACCTTC. Translating it yields CASSIDGTGAIGEGYTF. Combining the CDR3 with reference TRBV19 and TRBJ1-2 gives the whole variable domain DGGITQSPKYLFRKEGQNVTLSCEQNLNHDAMYWYRQDPGQGLRLIYYSQIVNDFQKGDIAEGYSVSREKKESFPLTVTSAQKNPTAFYLCASSIDGTGAIGEGYTFGSGTRLTVV.

The V and J genes are TRBV10-3 and TRBJ2-6; 8 bases fit TRBD1. The V gene end was trimmed by 4 bases and the J gene end by 0 bases; junction bases not matched to a gene: 2. This CDR3 region has 16 residues. Germline V lookup: CDR1 ENHRY, CDR2 SYGVKD. The CDR3 spells CAISVTGGSGANVLTF. Written as DNA, the CDR3 is TGTGCCATCAGTGTCACAGGGGGCTCTGGGGCCAACGTCCTGACTTTC.

V gene TRBV4-3 combines with J gene TRBJ2-6, with D perhaps matching TRBD2 (7 bases). There are 16 residues in the CDR3. Germline V gives CDR1 LGHNA, CDR2 YSLEER. V was cut by 3 bases and J by 3 bases, with 12 bases left in between. This CDR3 reads CASSQRGGLGANVLTF. The CDR3 region has the DNA TGCGCCAGCAGCCAGAGGGGGGGACTTGGGGCCAACGTCCTGACTTTC.

The J gene is TRBJ2-7, the V gene TRBV4-3; a possible D gene is TRBD2 (5 bases). This CDR3 is 15 amino acids long. Trimming took 0 bases from V and 0 from J, leaving 9 bases between them. Germline CDR1 and CDR2: LGHNA and YSLEER. CDR3 nucleotides: TGCGCCAGCAGCCAAGAACCCCGGGGCTCCTACGAGCAGTACTTC. This codes for CASSQEPRGSYEQYF.

This CDR3 reads CASSQAGQGAPFYGYTF. The CDR3 coding sequence is TGTGCCAGCAGCCAAGCTGGACAGGGGGCTCCCTTCTATGGCTACACCTTC. The chain combines TRBV3-1 (or the pseudogene TRBV3-2) with TRBJ1-2; 11 bases fit TRBD1. The germline CDR1 and CDR2 sequences are LGHDT and YNNKEL (reference sequence). CDR3 length equals 17 residues. J lost 4 bases, V lost 1 base, and 8 bases had no gene match.

The CDR3 DNA is TGTGCCAGCTCCATGCAGGACAGCTCGAACACTGAAGCTTTCTTT. Translating gives CASSMQDSSNTEAFF. The chain combines TRBV18 with TRBJ1-1; D possibly corresponds to TRBD1 (6 bases). Deletions cut 6 bases from V and 1 base from J, with 15 bases between. Germline CDR1 is KGHSH and CDR2 is LQKENI. The CDR3 runs 15 residues.

This chain joins TRBV2 and TRBJ2-7; 11 bases are shared with TRBD1. CDR1 is SNHLY and CDR2 is FYNNEI in the germline V gene. This CDR3 contains 15 residues. V was clipped by 7 bases and J by 3 bases; unmatched bases: 8. DNA of the CDR3: TGTGCCAGCACCGCCGGACAGGGGGCGAACTACGAGCAGTACTTC. Translation: CASTAGQGANYEQYF.

The chain has TRBV19 and TRBJ1-5; TRBD1 aligns across 10 bases. With 4 bases clipped from V and 4 bases from J, the junction kept 10 bases outside the gene matches. Germline CDR1 and CDR2: LNHDA and SQIVND (reference sequence). The CDR3 loop spans 17 amino acids. The CDR3 bases are TGTGCCAGTAGTACCCGGGACAGGGGAGGGGGTAATCAGCCCCAGCATTTT. Translation gives CASSTRDRGGGNQPQHF. The complete variable domain, with remaining parts taken from reference TRBV19 and TRBJ1-5, reads DGGITQSPKYLFRKEGQNVTLSCEQNLNHDAMYWYRQDPGQGLRLIYYSQIVNDFQKGDIAEGYSVSREKKESFPLTVTSAQKNPTAFYLCASSTRDRGGGNQPQHFGDGTRLSIL.

This chain joins TRBV7-2 and TRBJ2-3; the D is unclear. Germline lookup yields CDR1 SGHTA and CDR2 FQGNSA. This CDR3 is 16 amino acids long. The V gene lost 4 bases and the J gene lost 2 bases, with 16 bases spanning the gap. CDR3 nucleotides: TGTGCCAGCAGCTCACCCTCGAGGTTTGTCACAGATACGCAGTATTTT. The encoded protein is CASSSPSRFVTDTQYF.

The chain has TRBV6-2 or TRBV6-3 and TRBJ1-5, with 8 positions matching TRBD1. The ends lost 5 bases at V and 4 bases at J; junction bases unmatched: 4. CDR3 size: 14 residues. The germline CDR1 and CDR2 sequences are MNHEY and SVGEGT. The CDR3, as DNA: TGTGCCAGCAGTCAGGGGGCGGCGAATCAGCCCCAGCATTTT. It is translated as CASSQGAANQPQHF.

The rearrangement uses TRBV9 and TRBJ1-6; D is uncertain. CDR3 length: 14 amino acids. With 0 bases removed from V and 9 bases from J, the gap between germline ends came to 10 bases. From germline, CDR1 is SGDLS and CDR2 YYNGEE. DNA of the CDR3: TGTGCCAGCAGCGTAGATTCATTCGGTTCACCCCTCCACTTT. It encodes CASSVDSFGSPLHF. The whole variable domain, filled in from reference TRBV9 and TRBJ1-6, reads DSGVTQTPKHLITATGQRVTLRCSPRSGDLSVYWYQQSLDQGLQFLIQYYNGEERAKGNILERFSAQQFPDLHSELNLSSLELGDSALYFCASSVDSFGSPLHFGNGTRLTVT.

The gene calls are TRBV27 and TRBJ2-1; 7 nucleotides line up with TRBD1. Germline V gene sequence: CDR1 MNHEY, CDR2 SMNVEV (reference sequence). This CDR3 has 13 residues. Trimming removed 5 bases from V and 15 bases from J; junction bases left unmatched: 13. CDR3 bases: TGTGCCAGCAGTCCGGGACAGACCGCCTTTAGGTTCTTC. Protein: CASSPGQTAFRFF.

J is TRBJ1-5 and V is TRBV6-4; weak D call: TRBD1 (6 bases). The V end was cut by 6 bases, the J end by 7 bases, with 16 bases between. Per the germline V gene, CDR1 is MRHNA and CDR2 is SNTAGT. The CDR3 contains 14 residues. The CDR3: CASRDPGGGQPQHF. Written as DNA, the CDR3 is TGTGCCAGCAGGGACCCTGGGGGGGGCCAGCCCCAGCATTTT.

The genes are TRBV5-4 and TRBJ2-7, with 13 bases lining up with TRBD2. The V and J ends lost 4 bases and 7 bases, in that order; junction bases with no gene match: 11. The germline gives CDR1 SGHNT, CDR2 YYREEE (reference sequence). The CDR3 length is 16 residues. CDR3 loop: CASSPGFTSGRGEQYF. The CDR3, as DNA: TGTGCCAGCAGCCCCGGCTTTACTAGCGGGAGGGGGGAGCAGTACTTC.

The rearrangement uses TRBV27 and TRBJ2-1; TRBD2 matches 12 bases. From germline, CDR1 is MNHEY and CDR2 SMNVEV (reference sequence). The CDR3 spans 17 residues. Losses at the gene ends were 5 bases for V and 14 bases for J; bases not matched to a gene: 19. The CDR3, as DNA: TGTGCCAGCAGTCCCTACGCCCCCTCTAGCGGGGGGGCGTTCAAGTTCTTC. This encodes CASSPYAPSSGGAFKFF.

This clone was picked up one time. The chain couples TRBV9 to TRBJ1-1; the match to TRBD1 covers 10 bases. CDR1 and CDR2 from the germline V gene are SGDLS and YYNGEE. The CDR3 sequence is 18 residues long. J was trimmed by 4 bases and V by 0 bases; bases with no gene match: 12. The CDR3 loop is CASSVAGQGLAQSTEAFF. The DNA for the CDR3 is TGTGCCAGCAGCGTAGCGGGACAGGGGTTGGCTCAGAGCACTGAAGCTTTCTTT.

Notes on this clone: The same CDR3 can be traced to other DNA sequences in this sample. The gene calls are TRBV2 and TRBJ2-7; no clear D. The CDR3 consists of 10 residues. V dropped 4 bases and J dropped 4 bases, with 2 bases sitting between them. The germline V gene encodes CDR1 SNHLY and CDR2 FYNNEI. The CDR3 loop reads CASSAYEQYF. For the CDR3, the DNA is TGTGCCAGCAGTGCATACGAGCAGTACTTC.

The V gene is TRBV7-9, the J gene TRBJ1-5; D uncertain. Germline V gene sequence: CDR1 SEHNR, CDR2 FQNEAQ (reference sequence). Trimming removed 4 bases at V and 2 bases at J, with 9 bases between. This CDR3 region has 14 residues. The CDR3 loop reads CASSYGFGNQPQHF. The CDR3 region has the DNA TGTGCCAGCAGCTACGGGTTTGGCAATCAGCCCCAGCATTTT.

A few counts support this clone. The chain is built from TRBV20-1 and TRBJ2-7, with D uncertain. The CDR3 spans 11 residues. The V gene's germline CDR1 is DFQATT and CDR2 SNEGSKA (reference sequence). Between the trimmed V and J ends, which lost 3 bases and 1 base, there was a span of 4 bases. CDR3 coding DNA: TGCAGTGCTAGGCAGTCCTACGAGCAGTACTTC. Translating it yields CSARQSYEQYF.

The V call is TRBV7-9, the J call TRBJ1-1, with no clear D. V was clipped by 1 base and J by 2 bases, with 14 bases between them. Germline V CDR1 and CDR2: SEHNR, FQNEAQ (reference sequence). This CDR3 has 16 residues. CDR3 sequence (DNA): TGTGCCAGCAGCTTAGTCGCGGGGTTAATCAACACTGAAGCTTTCTTT. It codes for CASSLVAGLINTEAFF.

The chain links TRBV28 to TRBJ2-7; 8 bases align to TRBD2. Germline V gene lookup returns CDR1 MDHEN and CDR2 SYDVKM. The CDR3 is made up of 17 amino acids. V was pared by 3 bases and J by 4 bases, with 14 bases of the junction left unmatched. CDR3 sequence (DNA): TGTGCCAGCAGTTTCCCGGGAGGGCGCGAACGGGAGTACGAGCAGTACTTC. Amino acid sequence: CASSFPGGREREYEQYF.

This clone was counted once. The V gene is TRBV19, the J gene TRBJ1-3; 7 nucleotides line up with TRBD1. There are 14 residues in the CDR3. V gave up 5 bases and J gave up 4 bases; unmatched junction bases: 5. The germline gives CDR1 LNHDA, CDR2 SQIVND (reference sequence). The CDR3 spells CASSGDSSGNTIYF. Written as DNA, the CDR3 is TGTGCCAGTAGTGGGGACAGCTCCGGAAACACCATATATTTT.